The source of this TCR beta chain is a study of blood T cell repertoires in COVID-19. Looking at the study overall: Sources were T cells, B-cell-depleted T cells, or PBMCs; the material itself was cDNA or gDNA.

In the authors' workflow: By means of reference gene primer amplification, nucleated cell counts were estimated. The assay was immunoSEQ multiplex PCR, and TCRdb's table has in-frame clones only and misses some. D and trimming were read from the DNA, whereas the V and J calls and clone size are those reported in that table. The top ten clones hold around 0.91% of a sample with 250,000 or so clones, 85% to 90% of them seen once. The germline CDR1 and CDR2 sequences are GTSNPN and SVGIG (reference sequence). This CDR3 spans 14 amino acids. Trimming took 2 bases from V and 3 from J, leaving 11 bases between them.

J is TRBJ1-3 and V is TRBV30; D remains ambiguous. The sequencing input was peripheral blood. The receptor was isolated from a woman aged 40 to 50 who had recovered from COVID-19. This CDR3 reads CAWSPQAGGNTIYF. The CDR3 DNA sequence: TGTGCCTGGAGTCCCCAGGCCGGTGGAAACACCATATATTTT.